This note documents a single T cell receptor beta chain sequence. Its antigen remains undetermined. Base qualities are not provided; no much larger clone lies one nucleotide away. Genomic DNA was extracted from sorted cells for sequencing of the TCRbeta CDR3 region. TCRbeta CDR3 regions were sequenced using the immunoSEQ Assay. Entries here come from immuneACCESS through TCRdb and include only in-frame sequences with V and J called. Some clones fail to appear in such tables; in the studies checked, an unresolved V gene covers under half of the shortfall, and the cause of the remainder is unknown. Within this sample are around 60,000 clones, with 80% to 90% of them counted one time only. Of the sample, about 12% falls within the top ten clones. Patients with a history of autoimmune disease or receiving systemic immunosuppression were excluded from the trial. Peripheral blood for TCR sequencing was drawn from every dose cohort at baseline, at cycle 4 day 1 and at cycle 7 day 1. The samples were drawn from a first-in-human, open-label, multicenter phase I dose-escalation trial of ivuxolimab. The trial enrolled adults with locally advanced or metastatic head and neck squamous cell, hepatocellular, melanoma or renal cell carcinoma. Before TCR sequencing, CD4+ T cells and CD8+ T cells were sorted from peripheral blood as separate populations.

This entry is derived from a study of OX40 agonist ivuxolimab in advanced cancers. For the study in its entirety: The costimulatory receptor OX40 (CD134) was targeted by ivuxolimab, a fully human IgG2 agonistic monoclonal antibody. The dose-escalation cohort was 82.7% male with a mean age of about 65 years, ranging from about 20 to 85. Intravenous ivuxolimab was administered to patients every 2 weeks at six dose levels: 0.01, 0.1, 0.3, 1.5, 3 and 10 mg/kg. Patients were allowed to have had prior anti-PD-1, anti-PD-L1 or anti-CTLA-4 therapy, and approximately 40% of the dose-escalation patients had previously received checkpoint inhibitors. Of the roughly 52 dose-escalation patients, hepatocellular carcinoma was present in around 20, melanoma in approximately 15, renal cell carcinoma in 9 and head and neck cancer in 9. Peripheral TCRbeta sequencing aimed to test whether ivuxolimab altered TCR sequence diversity and caused clonal T-cell expansion. Partial responses occurred in three dose-escalation patients, of whom one had hepatocellular carcinoma and two had cutaneous melanoma. The monotherapy dose-escalation portion (N ≈ 52 patients) of the phase I ivuxolimab trial is reported in the paper. Broader findings and caveats from the paper: The antigen specificity of the peripheral T cells that underwent clonal expansion was not determined. Low levels of normalized T-cell clonal expansion were also seen in some patients who did not respond. Clonal expansion of both CD4+ and CD8+ blood T cells was observed from baseline to week 6 at doses 0.1 to 3.0 mg/kg. On average, CD8+ T cells showed more expanded clones than CD4+ T cells after ivuxolimab. In the 0.1-3.0 mg/kg groups, partial responders had among the lowest normalized peripheral clonal expansion, particularly in CD8+ T cells.

Inclusive of the bounding cysteine and phenylalanine, the CDR3 is 15 residues long. Only CDR3 DNA remains: 45 bases, in frame from the first base. For CDR1 and CDR2, the germline V gene (reference sequence) lists SEHNR and FQNEAQ. V and J are trimmed by 1 base and 6 bases, and the gene matches miss 7 bases of the junction. The clonotype comes from an adult with an advanced solid tumor such as melanoma, head and neck, liver or kidney cancer. The sequences come from CD4+ or CD8+ T cells sorted from blood, collected in a trial of the OX40 agonist ivuxolimab. Recombination linked TRBV7-9 to TRBJ2-7; TRBD1 agrees with 9 junctional bases. The CDR3 sequence is CASSLVRDRVLEQYF. Here is the DNA: TGTGCCAGCAGCTTAGTCCGGGACAGGGTTCTCGAGCAGTACTTC. The variable domain in full, with residues beyond the CDR3 obtained from the reference TRBV7-9 and TRBJ2-7 genes, is DTGVSQNPRHKITKRGQNVTFRCDPISEHNRLYWYRQTLGQGPEFLTYFQNEAQLEKSRLLSDRFSAERPKGSFSTLEIQRTEQGDSAMYLCASSLVRDRVLEQYFGPGTRLTVT.